Shown below are 20 T cell receptor beta chains from a single sample sequenced in a study of shared clonotypes between healthy human individuals. Using immunoSEQ multiplex PCR, the repertoire was profiled, and TCRdb retains in-frame clones only, with some absent. This table holds about a million clones, 70% to 85% found once. The source material was memory CD4+ T cells sorted from blood. Subset defined: CD45RA-negative fraction. The source is a man younger than 30 in good health.

The chain is built from TRBV18 and TRBJ2-7, with D uncertain. In germline, CDR1 is KGHSH, CDR2 LQKENI. V lost 3 bases and J lost 1, with 7 bases in between. This CDR3 comprises 13 residues. The CDR3: CASSPIKSYEQYF. The CDR3 nucleotides read TGTGCCAGCTCACCTATTAAGTCCTACGAGCAGTACTTC.

The J gene is TRBJ1-1, the V gene TRBV28; 10 bases align to TRBD1. V lost 5 bases, J lost 3 bases, and 3 bases stayed unmatched. In germline, CDR1 is MDHEN, CDR2 SYDVKM. The CDR3 sequence is 14 residues long. The CDR3 is CASSLTGGYTEAFF. The DNA for the CDR3 is TGTGCCAGCAGTCTGACAGGGGGCTACACTGAAGCTTTCTTT.

The chain couples TRBV9 to TRBJ1-5; TRBD1 is a possible D gene (6 bases). Germline-derived CDR1 and CDR2 are SGDLS and YYNGEE. There are 16 residues in the CDR3. V shed 0 bases and J shed 3 bases, with 13 bases lying between them. The CDR3 DNA sequence: TGTGCCAGCAGCGTAGGGCAGGGGCTGTCCAATCAGCCCCAGCATTTT. Its protein is CASSVGQGLSNQPQHF.

The chain employs TRBV5-5 and TRBJ2-3; 7 nucleotides line up with TRBD2. Germline V gives CDR1 SGHKS, CDR2 YYEKEE (reference sequence). This CDR3 contains 16 residues. The ends lost 0 bases at V and 1 base at J; junction bases unmatched: 5. The CDR3 spells CASSLAQGGGTDTQYF. The CDR3 bases are TGTGCCAGCAGCTTGGCCCAGGGAGGGGGCACAGATACGCAGTATTTT.

The chain combines TRBV5-1 with TRBJ2-7; TRBD1 matches at 9 bases. Germline-derived CDR1 and CDR2 are SGHRS and YFSETQ. The trim removed 0 bases at V and 7 bases at J, leaving 8 bases unmatched. The CDR3 runs to 15 residues. Here the CDR3 reads CASSLVGQGTSEQYF. For the CDR3, the DNA is TGCGCCAGCAGCTTGGTCGGACAGGGGACCTCTGAGCAGTACTTC.

The CDR3 loop reads CASGGPGREQYF. CDR3 coding DNA: TGTGCCAGCGGGGGTCCGGGGCGGGAGCAGTACTTC. This chain uses TRBV28 with TRBJ2-7; the D call may be TRBD1 or TRBD2 (5 bases each). Germline V lookup: CDR1 MDHEN, CDR2 SYDVKM. The CDR3 sequence is 12 residues long. Trimming cost V 8 bases and J 7 bases, with 15 bases left between them.

The chain has TRBV2 and TRBJ1-6; 9 bases fit TRBD1. The CDR3 loop spans 15 amino acids. Germline V gene data show CDR1 as SNHLY and CDR2 as FYNNEI. The V gene end was trimmed by 6 bases and the J gene end by 6 bases; junction bases not matched to a gene: 6. CDR3 residues: CASRRTGASNSPLHF. CDR3 coding DNA: TGTGCCAGCAGGCGGACAGGGGCTAGTAATTCACCCCTCCACTTT.

The V and J genes are TRBV4-3 and TRBJ1-1; D gene uncertain. From germline, CDR1 is LGHNA and CDR2 YSLEER. Trimming removed 0 bases at V and 4 bases at J, with 12 bases between. The CDR3 has 15 residues. The CDR3 reads CASSQDAGRATEAFF. DNA for the CDR3: TGCGCCAGCAGCCAAGATGCGGGGAGGGCCACTGAAGCTTTCTTT.

This sequence joins TRBV5-1 and TRBJ2-2, with a weak D call TRBD2 (6 bases). The CDR3 contains 16 residues. The germline V gene has CDR1 SGHRS and CDR2 YFSETQ. Trimming cost V 0 bases and J 3 bases, with 12 bases left between them. The chain's CDR3 is CASSLAGEVDTGELFF. In nucleotides, the CDR3 is TGCGCCAGCAGCTTGGCGGGAGAGGTGGACACCGGGGAGCTGTTTTTT.

This chain uses TRBV6-5 with TRBJ2-6; D call uncertain. Per germline, CDR1 MNHEY and CDR2 SVGAGI. This CDR3 is 16 amino acids long. Trimming left V 2 bases short and J 1 base short, with 9 bases between. The CDR3 protein is CASSYAPASGANVLTF. DNA of the CDR3: TGTGCCAGCAGTTACGCCCCAGCTTCTGGGGCCAACGTCCTGACTTTC.

The chain uses TRBV2 and TRBJ1-1; D ambiguous. Germline-derived CDR1 and CDR2 are SNHLY and FYNNEI. The ends were cut back, 4 bases at V and 4 bases at J, with 10 bases in the middle. CDR3 size: 13 residues. CDR3 sequence: CASSGPSGTEAFF. The DNA of the CDR3 is TGTGCCAGCAGTGGGCCCAGTGGCACTGAAGCTTTCTTT.

DNA for the CDR3: TGCAGTGCTAGAGATCGGGAGAAGCAGTACTTC. Encoded protein: CSARDREKQYF. The chain employs TRBV20-1 and TRBJ2-7, with D perhaps TRBD2 (6 bases). Germline V lookup: CDR1 DFQATT, CDR2 SNEGSKA (reference sequence). The V end lost 0 bases, the J end lost 8 bases, and 8 bases lay between the germline ends. The CDR3 loop spans 11 amino acids.

This chain uses TRBV9 with TRBJ2-7; 7 positions match TRBD1. The trim removed 0 bases at V and 3 bases at J, leaving 12 bases unmatched. Germline CDR1 and CDR2: SGDLS and YYNGEE. This CDR3 spans 17 amino acids. This CDR3 is CASSVGWGTVRCYEQYF. The CDR3 nucleotides are TGTGCCAGCAGCGTAGGTTGGGGGACAGTTAGGTGCTACGAGCAGTACTTC.

This chain uses TRBV6-5 with TRBJ1-4; D unresolved. Trimming took 8 bases from V and 8 from J, leaving 15 bases between them. This CDR3 spans 13 amino acids. CDR1 and CDR2 from the germline V gene are MNHEY and SVGAGI. CDR3 sequence (DNA): TGTGCCAGCCGGGAGTCCCTGGGGGAAAAACTGTTTTTT. Translation gives CASRESLGEKLFF.

The rearrangement joins TRBV9 to TRBJ1-4; D gene unclear. Trimming pared 4 bases from V and 4 bases from J, leaving 11 bases between. Looked up from germline, CDR1 is SGDLS and CDR2 is YYNGEE. The CDR3 runs to 14 residues. The CDR3 DNA reads as TGTGCCAGCAGCCCCGACATGTTTAATGAAAAACTGTTTTTT. As protein: CASSPDMFNEKLFF.

CDR3 DNA: TGTGCCATCAGTGAGGGCCCCGGGGAGCTGTTTTTT. Residues: CAISEGPGELFF. The chain combines TRBV10-3 with TRBJ2-2; D is undetermined. The germline V gene has CDR1 ENHRY and CDR2 SYGVKD. V dropped 2 bases and J dropped 6 bases, with 4 bases sitting between them. The CDR3 consists of 12 residues.

The rearrangement links TRBV2 to TRBJ1-2, with D maybe TRBD1 (6 bases). Per germline, CDR1 SNHLY and CDR2 FYNNEI. This CDR3 is 12 amino acids long. V lost 7 bases to trimming and J lost 8 bases, with 14 bases between them. Written as DNA, the CDR3 is TGTGCCAGCATGAGGGGGGCCTCGGGCTACACCTTC. The encoded protein is CASMRGASGYTF. Looking up the rest from reference TRBV2 and TRBJ1-2 gives the full variable domain: EPEVTQTPSHQVTQMGQEVILRCVPISNHLYFYWYRQILGQKVEFLVSFYNNEISEKSEIFDDQFSVERPDGSNFTLKIRSTKLEDSAMYFCASMRGASGYTFGSGTRLTVV.

V and J are TRBV6-4 and TRBJ1-5; no clear D gene. Per germline, CDR1 MRHNA and CDR2 SNTAGT. The germline V and J ends were trimmed by 5 bases and 3 bases, with 8 bases remaining between them. The CDR3 loop spans 13 amino acids. In DNA form, the CDR3 reads TGTGCCAGCAGTCAAGAGGCCAATCAGCCCCAGCATTTT. This gives the protein CASSQEANQPQHF.

The CDR3 DNA follows: TGTGCCAGCACCCGGGGGGTCGCGGGGGGTGGTACGCAGTATTTT. It yields the protein CASTRGVAGGGTQYF. This chain links TRBV6-5 with TRBJ2-3; 8 nucleotides match TRBD2. The germline CDR1 and CDR2 sequences are MNHEY and SVGAGI. V dropped 7 bases and J dropped 8; count of bases not matched to a gene: 14. This CDR3 region has 15 residues.

V is TRBV5-1 and J is TRBJ1-3; TRBD1 is a possible D gene (5 bases). The CDR3 loop spans 15 amino acids. V lost 0 bases and J 7 bases, leaving 14 bases between the germline ends. Germline values: CDR1 SGHRS, CDR2 YFSETQ. CDR3 bases: TGCGCCAGCAGCTTGGCGGGGGGAAGTCGGAACACCATATATTTT. Protein sequence: CASSLAGGSRNTIYF.